Listed below are T cell receptor beta chains from one sample, sequenced in a study of technical replicates of blood from a few donors. Here immunoSEQ multiplex PCR was the method, and the copy in TCRdb shows in-frame clones only, minus some. The sample yields roughly 70,000 clones, 90% to 95% seen once. Sample: PBMCs. Every receptor here comes from a human donor in good health. Some clones in this sample may be carry-over from other donors' samples. Each CDR3 is given with its conserved first and last residue. The order of the fields is CDR3 length, V gene, D gene, clone size, J gene, CDR3 protein, CDR3 DNA. D genes are given only for firm matches. The size entry is marked missing in some rows and otherwise reads once, few, many or a size class.

len: 14
v_gene: TRBV29-1
d_gene: NA
abundance: NA
j_gene: TRBJ2-2
CDR3aa: CSVASATVTGELFF
CDR3nt: TGCAGCGTTGCTTCGGCGACAGTCACCGGGGAGCTGTTTTTT

len: 14
v_gene: TRBV18
d_gene: NA
abundance: NA
j_gene: TRBJ1-3
CDR3aa: CASTPAGVGNTIYF
CDR3nt: TGTGCCAGCACCCCTGCGGGGGTTGGAAACACCATATATTTT

len: 16
v_gene: TRBV4-2
d_gene: TRBD1
abundance: once
j_gene: TRBJ2-3
CDR3aa: CASSQVGTGREDTQYF
CDR3nt: TGTGCCAGCAGCCAAGTGGGGACAGGGAGAGAAGATACGCAGTATTTT

len: 12
v_gene: TRBV2
d_gene: NA
abundance: NA
j_gene: TRBJ1-2
CDR3aa: CASEGDGYGYTF
CDR3nt: TGTGCCAGCGAGGGGGACGGCTATGGCTACACCTTC

len: 16
v_gene: TRBV18
d_gene: NA
abundance: NA
j_gene: TRBJ1-6
CDR3aa: CASSPPTDPPLSPLHF
CDR3nt: TGTGCCAGCTCACCACCCACTGATCCTCCTCTTTCACCCCTCCACTTT

len: 12
v_gene: TRBV2
d_gene: TRBD1
abundance: NA
j_gene: TRBJ2-7
CDR3aa: CAGRQGAYEQYF
CDR3nt: TGTGCCGGCAGACAGGGCGCCTACGAGCAGTACTTC

len: 12
v_gene: TRBV2
d_gene: NA
abundance: once
j_gene: TRBJ2-7
CDR3aa: CASRSGSYEQYF
CDR3nt: TGTGCCAGCAGAAGCGGCTCCTACGAGCAGTACTTC

len: 16
v_gene: TRBV15
d_gene: TRBD1
abundance: NA
j_gene: TRBJ1-3
CDR3aa: CATSRGQYRSGNTIYF
CDR3nt: TGTGCCACCAGCAGGGGACAGTACCGGTCTGGAAACACCATATATTTT

len: 15
v_gene: TRBV6-1
d_gene: NA
abundance: NA
j_gene: TRBJ1-4
CDR3aa: CASSETKQRGEKLFF
CDR3nt: TGTGCCAGCAGTGAAACCAAACAACGGGGTGAAAAACTGTTTTTT

len: 14
v_gene: TRBV4-2
d_gene: TRBD2
abundance: NA
j_gene: TRBJ2-5
CDR3aa: CASSGAGPTETQYF
CDR3nt: TGTGCCAGCAGCGGAGCGGGGCCCACGGAGACCCAGTACTTC

len: 13
v_gene: TRBV6-6
d_gene: NA
abundance: NA
j_gene: TRBJ2-3
CDR3aa: CASSSTSTDTQYF
CDR3nt: TGTGCCAGCAGTTCCACTAGCACAGATACGCAGTATTTT

len: 15
v_gene: TRBV5-5
d_gene: NA
abundance: once
j_gene: TRBJ1-2
CDR3aa: CASSLSLQDYYGYTF
CDR3nt: TGTGCCAGCAGCTTGTCCTTGCAGGACTACTATGGCTACACCTTC

len: 15
v_gene: TRBV4-3
d_gene: NA
abundance: NA
j_gene: TRBJ1-2
CDR3aa: CASSQPGAVAYGYTF
CDR3nt: TGCGCCAGCAGCCAACCCGGCGCGGTGGCCTATGGCTACACCTTC

len: 15
v_gene: TRBV19
d_gene: TRBD2
abundance: NA
j_gene: TRBJ2-5
CDR3aa: CASSTGTRVKETQYF
CDR3nt: TGTGCCAGTAGTACCGGGACTAGGGTAAAAGAGACCCAGTACTTC

len: 15
v_gene: TRBV6-5
d_gene: NA
abundance: NA
j_gene: TRBJ2-7
CDR3aa: CASSYGQGLSYEQYF
CDR3nt: TGTGCCAGCAGTTATGGGCAGGGTCTATCCTACGAGCAGTACTTC

len: 12
v_gene: TRBV5-8
d_gene: NA
abundance: NA
j_gene: TRBJ2-3
CDR3aa: CASSLDGATQYF
CDR3nt: TGTGCCAGCAGCTTGGACGGAGCCACGCAGTATTTT

len: 19
v_gene: TRBV19
d_gene: TRBD2
abundance: NA
j_gene: TRBJ2-6
CDR3aa: CASSIGSSGIWSGANVLTF
CDR3nt: TGTGCCAGTAGTATAGGCTCTAGCGGGATTTGGTCTGGGGCCAACGTCCTGACTTTC